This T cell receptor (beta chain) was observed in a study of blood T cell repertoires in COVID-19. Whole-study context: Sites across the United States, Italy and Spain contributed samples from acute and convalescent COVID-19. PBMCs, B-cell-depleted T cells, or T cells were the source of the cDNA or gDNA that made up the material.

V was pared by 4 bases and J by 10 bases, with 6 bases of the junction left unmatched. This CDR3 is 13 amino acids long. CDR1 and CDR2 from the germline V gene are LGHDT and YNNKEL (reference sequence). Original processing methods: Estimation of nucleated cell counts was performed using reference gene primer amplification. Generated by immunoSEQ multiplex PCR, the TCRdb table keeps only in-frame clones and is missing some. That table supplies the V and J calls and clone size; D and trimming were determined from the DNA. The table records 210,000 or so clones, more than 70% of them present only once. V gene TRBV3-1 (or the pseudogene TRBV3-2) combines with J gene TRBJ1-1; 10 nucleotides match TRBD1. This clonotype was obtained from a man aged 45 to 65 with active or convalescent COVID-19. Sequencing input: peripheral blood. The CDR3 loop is CASSPGQGRSAFF. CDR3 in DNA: TGTGCCAGCAGCCCGGGACAGGGGAGATCAGCTTTCTTT.